These T cell receptor beta chains were read from a single sample in a study of cytomegalovirus exposure and HLA in healthy donors. Profiling relied on immunoSEQ multiplex PCR, and the TCRdb table lists in-frame clones only, not all of them. The table includes 150,000 to 200,000 clones, over 60% detected once. The sample taken for sequencing was PBMCs. The receptors stem from a woman in her forties or fifties in good health and CMV-seronegative. The CDR3 runs from the conserved cysteine through the conserved F or W. A D gene is named only where the DNA matches it firmly. The size entry is marked missing in some rows and otherwise reads once, few, many or a size class.

d_call | j_call | v_call | clone_size | cdr3_nt | cdr3_aa
TRBD1 | TRBJ2-2 | TRBV9 | . | TGTGCCAGCAGCGCCCAGGGGGCCAACACCGGGGAGCTGTTTTTT | CASSAQGANTGELFF
TRBD2 | TRBJ2-4 | TRBV4-1 | few | TGCGCCAGCAGGATCGGGCCCTCGGGGGGGGTAGCCAAAAACATTCAGTACTTC | CASRIGPSGGVAKNIQYF
TRBD2 | TRBJ2-5 | TRBV30 | . | TGTGCCTGGAATCAAGGACTAGCGGGGGGGGAGACCCAGTACTTC | CAWNQGLAGGETQYF
. | TRBJ2-2 | TRBV16 | . | TGTGCCAGCAGCTCTACTAGATCCGGGGAGCTGTTTTTT | CASSSTRSGELFF
TRBD2 | TRBJ2-5 | TRBV7-6 | . | TGTGCCAGCAGCTCACTCCAATATAGCGGGGGGTCCCAGTACTTC | CASSSLQYSGGSQYF
TRBD1 | TRBJ2-5 | TRBV19 | . | TGTGCCAGTAGCCTCGGACAGGTTCAAGAGACCCAGTACTTC | CASSLGQVQETQYF
TRBD2 | TRBJ2-1 | TRBV5-4 | few | TGTGCCAGCAGCCCCGGACTAGCAGGGGATAGACAGCAGTTCTTC | CASSPGLAGDRQQFF
. | TRBJ2-3 | TRBV6-4 | . | TGTGCCAGCAGTGTCCACAACCGAGATACGCAGTATTTT | CASSVHNRDTQYF
TRBD1 | TRBJ1-2 | TRBV6-5 | . | TGTGCCAGCAGTCCCCAGGGGGTAGGTGGCTACACCTTC | CASSPQGVGGYTF
. | TRBJ2-2 | TRBV2 | . | TGTGCCGGCGGACAGACCAACACCGGGGAGCTGTTTTTT | CAGGQTNTGELFF
TRBD1 | TRBJ1-5 | TRBV19 | few | TGTGCCAGTAGTATACCGCCAGGGGGCGTGATAAATCAGCCCCAGCATTTT | CASSIPPGGVINQPQHF
TRBD1 | TRBJ1-2 | TRBV9 | once | TGTGCCAGCAGCGAGACAGCAGGGGGCTTAAACTATGGCTACACCTTC | CASSETAGGLNYGYTF
TRBD2 | TRBJ2-5 | TRBV27 | . | TGTGCCAGCAGCGATCTGGGACTAGCGGGGCTGGGGGAGACCCAGTACTTC | CASSDLGLAGLGETQYF
TRBD2 | TRBJ2-3 | TRBV18 | . | TGTGCCAGCTCACCGGCTAGCGGGAGCTCGACAGATACGCAGTATTTT | CASSPASGSSTDTQYF
. | TRBJ1-6 | TRBV7-6 | . | TGTGCCAGCAGCCCGGGAAGCTCCTATAATTCACCCCTCCACTTT | CASSPGSSYNSPLHF